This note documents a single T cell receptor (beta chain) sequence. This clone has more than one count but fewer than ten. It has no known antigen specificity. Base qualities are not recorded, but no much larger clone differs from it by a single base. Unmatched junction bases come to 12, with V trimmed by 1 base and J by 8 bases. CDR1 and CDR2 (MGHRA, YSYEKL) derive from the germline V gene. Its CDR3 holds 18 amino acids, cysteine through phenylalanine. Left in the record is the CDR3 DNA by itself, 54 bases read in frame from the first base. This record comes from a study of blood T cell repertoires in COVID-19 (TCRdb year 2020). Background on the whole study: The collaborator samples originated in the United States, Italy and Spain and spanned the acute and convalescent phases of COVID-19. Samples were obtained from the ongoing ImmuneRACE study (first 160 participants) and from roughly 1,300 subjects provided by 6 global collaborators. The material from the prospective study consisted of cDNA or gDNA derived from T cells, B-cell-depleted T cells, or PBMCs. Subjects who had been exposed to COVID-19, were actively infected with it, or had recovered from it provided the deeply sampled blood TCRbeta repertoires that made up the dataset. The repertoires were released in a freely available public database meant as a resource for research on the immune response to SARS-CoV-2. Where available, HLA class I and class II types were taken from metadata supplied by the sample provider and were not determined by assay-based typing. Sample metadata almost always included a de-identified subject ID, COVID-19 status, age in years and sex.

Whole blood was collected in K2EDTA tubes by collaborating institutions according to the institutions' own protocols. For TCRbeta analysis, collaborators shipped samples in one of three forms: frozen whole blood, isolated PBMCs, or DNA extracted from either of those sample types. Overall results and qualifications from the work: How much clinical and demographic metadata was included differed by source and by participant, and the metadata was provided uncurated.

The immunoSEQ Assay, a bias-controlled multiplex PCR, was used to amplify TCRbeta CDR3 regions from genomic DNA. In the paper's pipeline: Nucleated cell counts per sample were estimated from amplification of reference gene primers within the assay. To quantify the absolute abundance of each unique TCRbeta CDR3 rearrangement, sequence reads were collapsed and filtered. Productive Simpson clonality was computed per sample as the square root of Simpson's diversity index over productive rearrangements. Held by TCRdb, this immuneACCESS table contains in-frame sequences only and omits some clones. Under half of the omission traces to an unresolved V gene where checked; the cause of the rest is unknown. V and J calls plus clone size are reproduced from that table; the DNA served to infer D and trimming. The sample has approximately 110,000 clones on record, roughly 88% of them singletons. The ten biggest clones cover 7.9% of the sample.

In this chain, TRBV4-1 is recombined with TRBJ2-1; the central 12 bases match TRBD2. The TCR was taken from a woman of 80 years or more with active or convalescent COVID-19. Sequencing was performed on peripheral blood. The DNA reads TGCGCCAGCAGCCAAGCAAAGGGACTAGCGGGCACTAAAGATGAGCAGTTCTTC. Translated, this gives CASSQAKGLAGTKDEQFF.